The clone carrying this T cell receptor (beta chain) was counted ten times or more. The record originates from a study of CD8 T cells in ankylosing spondylitis. Germline V gives CDR1 DFQATT, CDR2 SNEGSKA (reference sequence). The CDR3 totals 14 residues. V lost 0 bases and J lost 4, with 12 bases in between. TCRdb used MiXCR to reprocess the 5' RACE reads, holding one entry per CDR3 protein. The table lists around 220,000 distinct CDR3 sequences, roughly a tenth of them singletons. The rearrangement joins TRBV20-1 to TRBJ2-5, with D perhaps TRBD1 (5 bases). This clonotype originated in a male donor with ankylosing spondylitis or in good health (not recorded which). The sample consisted of blood, either unsorted or a sorted T cell fraction (not recorded which). As DNA, the CDR3 is TGCAGTGCTAGAGATGGGGTGGGGCGAGAGACCCAGTACTTC. It encodes CSARDGVGRETQYF.